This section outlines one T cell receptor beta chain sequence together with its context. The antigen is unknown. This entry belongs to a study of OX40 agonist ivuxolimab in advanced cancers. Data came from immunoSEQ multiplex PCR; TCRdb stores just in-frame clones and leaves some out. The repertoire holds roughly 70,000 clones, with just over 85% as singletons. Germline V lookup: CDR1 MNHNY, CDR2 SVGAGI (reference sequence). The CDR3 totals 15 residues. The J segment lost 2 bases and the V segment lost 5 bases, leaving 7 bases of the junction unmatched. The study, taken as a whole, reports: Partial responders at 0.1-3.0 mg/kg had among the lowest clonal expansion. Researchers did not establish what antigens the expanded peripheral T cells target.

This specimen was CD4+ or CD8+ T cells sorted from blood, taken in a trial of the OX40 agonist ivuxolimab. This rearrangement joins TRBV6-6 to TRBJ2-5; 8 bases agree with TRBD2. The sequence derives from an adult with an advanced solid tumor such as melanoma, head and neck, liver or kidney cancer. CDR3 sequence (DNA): TGTGCCAGCAGTCCCGGCGGGGGGCGACAAGAGACCCAGTACTTC. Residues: CASSPGGGRQETQYF.